These T cell receptor beta chains were read from a single sample in a study of cytomegalovirus exposure and HLA in healthy donors. Clones were sequenced by immunoSEQ multiplex PCR, and TCRdb holds only the in-frame ones, with some missing. This table lists about 42,000 clones. Sequencing used PBMCs. The receptors derive from a man aged 30 to 39 in good health and CMV-seronegative. The CDR3 runs from the conserved cysteine through the conserved F or W. Each record gives: J gene, V gene, D gene, CDR3 protein, CDR3 DNA. The D gene is left open where the match is weak.

J gene: TRBJ1-3
V gene: TRBV7-8
D gene: TRBD1
CDR3 protein: CASSLAPSLAGTGGTGNTIYF
CDR3 DNA: TGTGCCAGCAGCTTAGCTCCCTCCCTAGCTGGGACAGGGGGCACAGGAAACACCATATATTTT

J gene: TRBJ2-7
V gene: TRBV10-3
D gene: TRBD2
CDR3 protein: CAISSGTSGYEQYF
CDR3 DNA: TGTGCCATCAGTTCCGGGACTAGCGGCTACGAGCAGTACTTC

J gene: TRBJ2-5
V gene: TRBV7-9
D gene: -
CDR3 protein: CASSNLITETQYF
CDR3 DNA: TGTGCCAGCAGCAATCTAATCACGGAGACCCAGTACTTC

J gene: TRBJ2-7
V gene: TRBV30
D gene: -
CDR3 protein: CAWRPPGLHITYEQYF
CDR3 DNA: TGTGCCTGGCGACCCCCAGGATTACATATAACCTACGAGCAGTACTTC

J gene: TRBJ2-7
V gene: TRBV27
D gene: TRBD1
CDR3 protein: CASSLKGGQIVYEQYF
CDR3 DNA: TGTGCCAGCAGTTTAAAAGGGGGACAGATCGTATACGAGCAGTACTTC

J gene: TRBJ2-5
V gene: TRBV5-1
D gene: TRBD2
CDR3 protein: CASSRGGEGETQYF
CDR3 DNA: TGCGCCAGCAGCAGGGGAGGGGAAGGAGAGACCCAGTACTTC

J gene: TRBJ2-7
V gene: TRBV7-6
D gene: TRBD1
CDR3 protein: CASSPEYGQGFNEQYF
CDR3 DNA: TGTGCCAGCAGCCCAGAATATGGACAGGGGTTCAACGAGCAGTACTTC

J gene: TRBJ1-2
V gene: TRBV6-1
D gene: -
CDR3 protein: CASTHNSYYGYTF
CDR3 DNA: TGTGCCAGCACCCACAACAGTTACTATGGCTACACCTTC

J gene: TRBJ2-3
V gene: TRBV11-2
D gene: -
CDR3 protein: CASSLDWSTDTQYF
CDR3 DNA: TGTGCCAGCAGCCTGGACTGGAGCACAGATACGCAGTATTTT

J gene: TRBJ1-2
V gene: TRBV4-3
D gene: -
CDR3 protein: CASSQERTGWDYGYTF
CDR3 DNA: TGCGCCAGCAGCCAAGAAAGAACAGGGTGGGACTATGGCTACACCTTC

J gene: TRBJ1-5
V gene: TRBV7-2
D gene: TRBD1
CDR3 protein: CASGDRDRQPQHF
CDR3 DNA: TGTGCCAGCGGGGACAGGGATCGTCAGCCCCAGCATTTT

J gene: TRBJ1-1
V gene: TRBV12-5
D gene: -
CDR3 protein: CASGLVGGQGKAFF
CDR3 DNA: TGTGCTAGTGGTTTGGTAGGCGGGCAGGGGAAAGCTTTCTTT

J gene: TRBJ1-5
V gene: TRBV19
D gene: -
CDR3 protein: CASSIPYQPQHF
CDR3 DNA: TGTGCCAGTAGTATACCCTATCAGCCCCAGCATTTT

J gene: TRBJ1-1
V gene: TRBV19
D gene: TRBD1
CDR3 protein: CASSITGDNTEAFF
CDR3 DNA: TGTGCCAGTAGTATCACAGGGGATAACACTGAAGCTTTCTTT

J gene: TRBJ2-7
V gene: TRBV27
D gene: -
CDR3 protein: CASSPPTRDYEQYF
CDR3 DNA: TGTGCCAGCAGTCCTCCCACTAGGGACTACGAGCAGTACTTC

J gene: TRBJ1-5
V gene: TRBV7-2
D gene: -
CDR3 protein: CASSLGLGPQHF
CDR3 DNA: TGTGCCAGCAGCTTAGGACTGGGGCCCCAGCATTTT

J gene: TRBJ1-1
V gene: TRBV5-1
D gene: TRBD1
CDR3 protein: CASSLEAGGGTEAFF
CDR3 DNA: TGCGCCAGCAGCTTGGAGGCAGGGGGAGGTACTGAAGCTTTCTTT

J gene: TRBJ1-5
V gene: TRBV4-2
D gene: -
CDR3 protein: CASSQEQKFSNQPQHF
CDR3 DNA: TGTGCCAGCAGCCAAGAGCAGAAGTTTAGCAATCAGCCCCAGCATTTT

J gene: TRBJ2-1
V gene: TRBV6-5
D gene: TRBD2
CDR3 protein: CASSSTSGRHNEQFF
CDR3 DNA: TGTGCCAGCAGCTCCACTAGCGGGAGACACAATGAGCAGTTCTTC

J gene: TRBJ1-5
V gene: TRBV6-1
D gene: TRBD1
CDR3 protein: CASTGGWNQPQHF
CDR3 DNA: TGTGCCAGCACAGGGGGCTGGAATCAGCCCCAGCATTTT

J gene: TRBJ2-7
V gene: TRBV6-6
D gene: TRBD2
CDR3 protein: CASSYSGDYPYEQYF
CDR3 DNA: TGTGCCAGCAGTTACAGCGGGGACTACCCCTACGAGCAGTACTTC

J gene: TRBJ1-5
V gene: TRBV2
D gene: -
CDR3 protein: CASTRLGNQPQHF
CDR3 DNA: TGTGCCAGCACTCGACTGGGCAATCAGCCCCAGCATTTT

J gene: TRBJ2-6
V gene: TRBV5-6
D gene: -
CDR3 protein: CASARSSGANVLTF
CDR3 DNA: TGTGCCAGCGCTCGGAGTTCTGGGGCCAACGTCCTGACTTTC

J gene: TRBJ2-6
V gene: TRBV18
D gene: TRBD1
CDR3 protein: CASSPPRRGPLGAGANVLTF
CDR3 DNA: TGTGCCAGCTCACCACCACGCAGGGGGCCCCTAGGCGCTGGGGCCAACGTCCTGACTTTC

J gene: TRBJ2-1
V gene: TRBV4-3
D gene: TRBD2
CDR3 protein: CASSQDTLAGESNEQFF
CDR3 DNA: TGCGCCAGCAGCCAAGATACACTAGCGGGAGAATCTAATGAGCAGTTCTTC

J gene: TRBJ2-3
V gene: TRBV28
D gene: -
CDR3 protein: CASSLWLAADTQYF
CDR3 DNA: TGTGCCAGCAGTTTATGGCTAGCAGCAGATACGCAGTATTTT

J gene: TRBJ2-5
V gene: TRBV30
D gene: -
CDR3 protein: CAWGSPSPGSGAQYF
CDR3 DNA: TGTGCCTGGGGGTCGCCCTCTCCAGGTTCGGGGGCCCAGTACTTC

J gene: TRBJ1-1
V gene: TRBV5-1
D gene: -
CDR3 protein: CASSLSGIGGRGTEAFF
CDR3 DNA: TGCGCCAGCAGCTTGTCGGGGATCGGGGGTAGAGGCACTGAAGCTTTCTTT

J gene: TRBJ2-7
V gene: TRBV4-2
D gene: TRBD1
CDR3 protein: CASSQVGAGGGYEQYF
CDR3 DNA: TGTGCCAGCAGCCAAGTGGGAGCAGGGGGCGGCTACGAGCAGTACTTC

J gene: TRBJ1-1
V gene: TRBV27
D gene: -
CDR3 protein: CASSLAWGGDTEAFF
CDR3 DNA: TGTGCCAGCAGTCTGGCATGGGGAGGGGACACTGAAGCTTTCTTT

J gene: TRBJ1-2
V gene: TRBV25-1
D gene: TRBD1
CDR3 protein: CASSEHRDRANGGYTF
CDR3 DNA: TGTGCCAGCAGTGAACACAGGGACAGGGCGAACGGCGGCTACACCTTC

J gene: TRBJ1-6
V gene: TRBV6-5
D gene: TRBD1
CDR3 protein: CASSLGDRDNSPLHF
CDR3 DNA: TGTGCCAGCAGCCTCGGGGACAGGGATAATTCACCCCTCCACTTT

J gene: TRBJ2-5
V gene: TRBV30
D gene: TRBD1
CDR3 protein: CACATWTGPGETQYF
CDR3 DNA: TGTGCCTGTGCTACTTGGACAGGGCCAGGGGAGACCCAGTACTTC

J gene: TRBJ1-6
V gene: TRBV29-1
D gene: TRBD1
CDR3 protein: CSASTGTDNSPLHF
CDR3 DNA: TGCAGCGCCTCTACCGGGACAGATAATTCACCCCTCCACTTT

J gene: TRBJ2-5
V gene: TRBV11-2
D gene: TRBD1
CDR3 protein: CASSSLQGQETQYF
CDR3 DNA: TGTGCCAGCAGCTCCCTACAGGGGCAAGAGACCCAGTACTTC

J gene: TRBJ2-6
V gene: TRBV7-3
D gene: TRBD1
CDR3 protein: CASSGGQGSGANVLTF
CDR3 DNA: TGTGCCAGCAGCGGGGGACAGGGGTCTGGGGCCAACGTCCTGACTTTC

J gene: TRBJ2-7
V gene: TRBV6-1
D gene: -
CDR3 protein: CASTETVYYEQYF
CDR3 DNA: TGTGCCAGCACCGAGACAGTATACTACGAGCAGTACTTC

J gene: TRBJ2-7
V gene: TRBV1
D gene: -
CDR3 protein: CTSSPGQGMGYEQYF
CDR3 DNA: TGCACCAGCAGCCCCGGACAGGGTATGGGGTACGAGCAGTACTTC

J gene: TRBJ1-1
V gene: TRBV6-6
D gene: -
CDR3 protein: CASLPGHKGTEAFF
CDR3 DNA: TGTGCCAGCCTACCCGGACATAAGGGCACTGAAGCTTTCTTT

J gene: TRBJ2-7
V gene: TRBV30
D gene: -
CDR3 protein: CAWSVGVRRYEQYF
CDR3 DNA: TGTGCCTGGAGTGTAGGGGTCAGGCGCTACGAGCAGTACTTC

J gene: TRBJ2-7
V gene: TRBV4-3
D gene: -
CDR3 protein: CASSPWTGYEQYF
CDR3 DNA: TGCGCCAGCAGCCCTTGGACTGGTTACGAGCAGTACTTC

J gene: TRBJ1-1
V gene: TRBV30
D gene: TRBD1
CDR3 protein: CAWRTGPFGGQGRNTEAFF
CDR3 DNA: TGTGCCTGGAGAACGGGGCCCTTTGGAGGACAGGGCCGGAACACTGAAGCTTTCTTT

J gene: TRBJ1-1
V gene: TRBV7-6
D gene: -
CDR3 protein: CASSFGGDTEAFF
CDR3 DNA: TGTGCCAGCAGCTTCGGGGGGGACACTGAAGCTTTCTTT

J gene: TRBJ1-1
V gene: TRBV27
D gene: -
CDR3 protein: CASSSYGQTDTEAFF
CDR3 DNA: TGTGCCAGCAGTTCCTACGGACAGACTGACACTGAAGCTTTCTTT

J gene: TRBJ2-3
V gene: TRBV7-9
D gene: TRBD2
CDR3 protein: CASSSGTSGGDTQYF
CDR3 DNA: TGTGCCAGCAGCTCCGGGACTAGCGGCGGTGATACGCAGTATTTT

J gene: TRBJ2-1
V gene: TRBV29-1
D gene: TRBD2
CDR3 protein: CSFGTSVTDEQFF
CDR3 DNA: TGCAGCTTCGGGACTAGCGTCACGGATGAGCAGTTCTTC

J gene: TRBJ1-6
V gene: TRBV15
D gene: TRBD1
CDR3 protein: CATSTMTGELPLHF
CDR3 DNA: TGTGCCACCAGCACAATGACAGGGGAATTACCCCTCCACTTT

J gene: TRBJ2-5
V gene: TRBV27
D gene: TRBD2
CDR3 protein: CASSLGTSGETQYF
CDR3 DNA: TGTGCCAGCAGTCTCGGGACTAGCGGGGAGACCCAGTACTTC

J gene: TRBJ2-7
V gene: TRBV6-5
D gene: TRBD1
CDR3 protein: CASGRDRGIEQYF
CDR3 DNA: TGTGCCAGCGGACGGGACAGGGGCATCGAGCAGTACTTC

J gene: TRBJ2-5
V gene: TRBV7-9
D gene: -
CDR3 protein: CASSSYQETQYF
CDR3 DNA: TGTGCCAGCAGCTCGTACCAAGAGACCCAGTACTTC

J gene: TRBJ2-5
V gene: TRBV11-3
D gene: -
CDR3 protein: CASSLDRPRETQYF
CDR3 DNA: TGTGCCAGCAGCTTAGATCGTCCCCGGGAGACCCAGTACTTC

J gene: TRBJ2-1
V gene: TRBV11-2
D gene: -
CDR3 protein: CASSSRLYNEQFF
CDR3 DNA: TGTGCCAGCAGCTCCCGACTTTACAATGAGCAGTTCTTC

J gene: TRBJ1-3
V gene: TRBV5-4
D gene: -
CDR3 protein: CASSLKTDGNTIYF
CDR3 DNA: TGTGCCAGCAGCTTGAAAACAGACGGAAACACCATATATTTT

J gene: TRBJ2-3
V gene: TRBV4-2
D gene: -
CDR3 protein: CASSQRKGSDTQYF
CDR3 DNA: TGTGCCAGCAGCCAACGAAAGGGGTCAGATACGCAGTATTTT